Shown below are 14 T cell receptor beta chains from a single sample sequenced in a study of T cell responses to AZD1222 COVID-19 vaccine. TCRdb keeps only in-frame clones here, not all; method: immunoSEQ multiplex PCR. The sample has some 130,000 clones, approximately 90% seen once; the top ten hold 2% to 2.5%. Sequencing used peripheral blood, obtained on day 0 of AZD1222 vaccination. The receptors were sampled from an adult in good health.

V usage is TRBV24-1 and J usage is TRBJ1-2; 7 bases agree with TRBD1. V gave up 6 bases and J gave up 2 bases; unmatched junction bases: 5. The CDR3 consists of 14 residues. CDR1 KGHDR and CDR2 SFDVKD come from the germline V gene. The CDR3 sequence is CATSPQGLNYGYTF. The CDR3 DNA follows: TGTGCCACCAGTCCACAGGGGTTGAACTATGGCTACACCTTC.

This chain joins TRBV28 and TRBJ1-5, with D unclear. Trimming left V 6 bases short and J 6 bases short, with 15 bases between. CDR1 is MDHEN, CDR2 SYDVKM, per germline. The CDR3 runs to 14 residues. DNA of the CDR3: TGTGCCAGCAGCTCCCTCCGGATGACTCAGCCCCAGCATTTT. Translation: CASSSLRMTQPQHF. The entire variable domain, with the rest obtained from reference TRBV28 and TRBJ1-5, is as follows: DVKVTQSSRYLVKRTGEKVFLECVQDMDHENMFWYRQDPGLGLRLIYFSYDVKMKEKGDIPEGYSVSREKKERFSLILESASTNQTSMYLCASSSLRMTQPQHFGDGTRLSIL.

This sequence joins TRBV18 and TRBJ1-1; 7 bases are shared with TRBD1. J lost 5 bases, V lost 0 bases, and 3 bases had no gene match. The CDR3 extends over 14 amino acids. Germline V gene sequence: CDR1 KGHSH, CDR2 LQKENI. The CDR3 sequence: CASSPPTGRTEAFF. Here the CDR3 DNA reads TGTGCCAGCTCACCACCGACAGGGAGAACTGAAGCTTTCTTT.

The chain is built from TRBV30 and TRBJ2-5; 15 bases align to TRBD2. Per germline, CDR1 GTSNPN and CDR2 SVGIG (reference sequence). CDR3 length: 16 residues. The V segment lost 2 bases and the J segment 3 bases; nucleotides outside the gene matches: 4. CDR3 DNA: TGTGCCTGGAGTCGGGGACTAGCGGGAGGAGAAGAGACCCAGTACTTC. Amino acid sequence: CAWSRGLAGGEETQYF.

V is TRBV6-5 and J is TRBJ1-4; maybe TRBD1 (5 bases). Per the germline V gene, CDR1 is MNHEY and CDR2 is SVGAGI. The V and J ends lost 2 bases and 7 bases respectively, with 8 bases between them. The CDR3 spans 13 residues. CDR3 DNA sequence: TGTGCCAGCAGTTACAGGGGAGGTGAAAAACTGTTTTTT. This codes for CASSYRGGEKLFF.

The genes are TRBV28 and TRBJ1-5; 8 nucleotides line up with TRBD1. Germline CDR1 MDHEN, CDR2 SYDVKM. Germline trimming cut 7 bases from V and 4 bases from J; bases unmatched to any gene: 9. CDR3 length: 15 amino acids. The CDR3 DNA reads as TGTGCCAGCACCTCCGGGACAGGTAATAATCAGCCCCAGCATTTT. This translates into CASTSGTGNNQPQHF.

The V call is TRBV5-1, the J call TRBJ2-3; D is tentatively TRBD1 or TRBD2 (5 bases each). With 3 bases removed from V and 2 bases from J, the gap between germline ends came to 13 bases. Per germline, CDR1 SGHRS and CDR2 YFSETQ. The CDR3 loop spans 15 amino acids. The CDR3 here is CASSYSGGFTDTQYF. Written as DNA, the CDR3 is TGCGCCAGCAGCTACAGTGGGGGTTTCACAGATACGCAGTATTTT. Full variable domain (rest looked up from reference TRBV5-1 and TRBJ2-3): KAGVTQTPRYLIKTRGQQVTLSCSPISGHRSVSWYQQTPGQGLQFLFEYFSETQRNKGNFPGRFSGRQFSNSRSEMNVSTLELGDSALYLCASSYSGGFTDTQYFGPGTRLTVL.

The chain carries TRBV28 and TRBJ1-1, with 8 bases lining up with TRBD1. V lost 4 bases and J lost 1; bases outside the gene matches: 14. Per the germline V gene, CDR1 is MDHEN and CDR2 is SYDVKM. The CDR3 is 18 amino acids. CDR3 in amino acids: CASSSFRTGIHENTEAFF. The CDR3 region has the DNA TGTGCCAGCAGTTCTTTCCGGACAGGGATCCATGAGAACACTGAAGCTTTCTTT.

J is TRBJ2-5 and V is TRBV10-3; 12 nucleotides line up with TRBD2. The CDR3 has 15 residues. J gave up 4 bases and V 4 bases, and 4 bases lay outside the gene matches. CDR1 and CDR2 from the germline V gene are ENHRY and SYGVKD. CDR3 region: CAISGLAGEGETQYF. The CDR3, as DNA: TGTGCCATCAGTGGACTAGCGGGAGAGGGAGAGACCCAGTACTTC.

The rearrangement links TRBV12-3 or TRBV12-4 to TRBJ2-7; maybe TRBD2 (6 bases). The CDR3 is 12 amino acids. V was trimmed by 6 bases and J by 3 bases, leaving 9 bases between them. CDR3 DNA: TGTGCCAGCAGCCCAGCGGGCTACGAGCAGTACTTC. Translated: CASSPAGYEQYF.

Only a few counts were recorded for this clone. The V gene is TRBV28, the J gene TRBJ2-2; tentative D call: TRBD1 (6 bases). The CDR3 covers 17 residues. Germline CDR1 is MDHEN and CDR2 is SYDVKM. V lost 3 bases and J 0 bases, leaving 14 bases between the germline ends. Here the CDR3 DNA reads TGTGCCAGCAGTTTCCTCGGGACATCGTCGAACACCGGGGAGCTGTTTTTT. Translated, it gives CASSFLGTSSNTGELFF.

The rearrangement links TRBV27 to TRBJ2-5, with D perhaps TRBD1 (6 bases). The CDR3 runs to 14 residues. Germline V gene data show CDR1 as MNHEY and CDR2 as SMNVEV (reference sequence). Trimming stripped 6 bases from V and 5 bases from J, with 16 bases between. In DNA, the CDR3 is TGTGCCAGCAGCCCTATCGGGACATGGGAGACCCAGTACTTC. This translates into CASSPIGTWETQYF.

The genes are TRBV2 and TRBJ2-3, with D possibly called TRBD1 or TRBD2 (5 bases each). In germline, CDR1 is SNHLY, CDR2 FYNNEI. V was cut by 5 bases and J by 1 base, with 16 bases left in between. This CDR3 spans 16 amino acids. In DNA form, the CDR3 reads TGTGCCAGCAGTTTCACCAGGGACGCGGGCACAGATACGCAGTATTTT. It is translated as CASSFTRDAGTDTQYF.

The J gene is TRBJ2-2, the V gene TRBV7-8; 10 positions match TRBD2. CDR1 is SGHVS, CDR2 FQNEAQ, per germline. V lost 0 bases to trimming and J lost 4 bases; unmatched junction nucleotides: 8. This CDR3 is 18 amino acids long. The CDR3 nucleotides read TGTGCCAGCAGCTTAGCGGTGGAAGTAGCGGGAGGCACCGGGGAGCTGTTTTTT. It is translated as CASSLAVEVAGGTGELFF.